The rows below give T cell receptor beta chains drawn from one sample of a study of blood T cell repertoires in COVID-19. The table came from immunoSEQ multiplex PCR; TCRdb's copy has only in-frame clones and leaves some out. The data contain around 220,000 clones, 80% to 90% of them singletons. Source material: peripheral blood. Source of these receptors: a man aged 50-59 years with acute or convalescent COVID-19. CDR3s include the opening cysteine and the closing phenylalanine or tryptophan. D genes are given only for firm matches. A row's size may be missing; if present it is once, few, many or a size class.

len,d_gene,j_gene,v_gene,abundance,CDR3nt,CDR3aa
14,.,TRBJ1-4,TRBV2,.,TGTGCCAGCAGCAACACCTTCAGGGGTGAAAAACTGTTTTTT,CASSNTFRGEKLFF
13,TRBD1,TRBJ1-2,TRBV10-3,.,TGTGCCATCAGTGAAACAGGGGGCTATGGCTACACCTTC,CAISETGGYGYTF
17,TRBD1,TRBJ1-3,TRBV3-1/TRBV3-2,.,TGTGCCAGCAGCCAAGACCCTGGGACAGGGACTGGAAACACCATATATTTT,CASSQDPGTGTGNTIYF
16,.,TRBJ1-2,TRBV5-6,.,TGTGCCAGCAACCAATTAGGGAGGCCGCCTAACTATGGCTACACCTTC,CASNQLGRPPNYGYTF
13,.,TRBJ2-4,TRBV11-1,few,TGTGCCAGCAGCTTAGGGCTGGGAGGCATTCAGTACTTC,CASSLGLGGIQYF
16,.,TRBJ1-4,TRBV6-2/TRBV6-3,.,TGTGCCAGCAGTTACGGCCAGGGGTTGGCTAATGAAAAACTGTTTTTT,CASSYGQGLANEKLFF
13,TRBD1,TRBJ1-2,TRBV3-1/TRBV3-2,few,TGTGCCAGCAGCCGACAGGGGAACTATGGCTACACCTTC,CASSRQGNYGYTF
15,.,TRBJ1-2,TRBV19,few,TGTGCCAGTAGTATTGGCGTCAACTGGAGAGATGGCTACACCTTC,CASSIGVNWRDGYTF
14,TRBD1,TRBJ2-7,TRBV18,.,TGTGCCAGCTCGCGGGACAGGGAACAATACGAGCAGTACTTC,CASSRDREQYEQYF
14,.,TRBJ1-4,TRBV7-9,few,TGTGCCAGCACGGGTGCCGGCAGGGGAGAAAAACTGTTTTTT,CASTGAGRGEKLFF
13,TRBD1,TRBJ1-2,TRBV9,.,TGTGCCAGCAGCGCCACAGGGGGCTCTGGCTACACCTTC,CASSATGGSGYTF
12,.,TRBJ2-5,TRBV7-9,.,TGTGCCAGCAGCCTTTTAAAAGAGACCCAGTACTTC,CASSLLKETQYF
13,.,TRBJ1-2,TRBV7-9,.,TGTGCCAGCAGTCTCGACAGTCATCACGGCTACACCTTC,CASSLDSHHGYTF
14,TRBD1,TRBJ1-2,TRBV29-1,.,TGCAGCGTTGAGACGGGACAGGGCAGAGTTGGCTACACCTTC,CSVETGQGRVGYTF
16,.,TRBJ2-7,TRBV6-5,.,TGTGCCAGCAGTTACAAGGACAGTTTTATGAGCTACGAGCAGTACTTC,CASSYKDSFMSYEQYF
14,.,TRBJ1-6,TRBV18,.,TGTGCCAGCTCACCCGAAACTTATAATTCACCCCTCCACTTT,CASSPETYNSPLHF
18,TRBD2,TRBJ2-1,TRBV3-1/TRBV3-2,.,TGTGCCAGCAGCCGGGGACTAGCGGTGGCGAGCTCCTACAATGAGCAGTTCTTC,CASSRGLAVASSYNEQFF
17,.,TRBJ2-5,TRBV5-1,.,TGCGCCAGCAGCTTGGCTGGGACTCCTTCCGGAGGGGAGACCCAGTACTTC,CASSLAGTPSGGETQYF
16,TRBD1,TRBJ2-2,TRBV18,.,TGTGCCAGCTCACCTCGGACAGGGACGGACACCGGGGAGCTGTTTTTT,CASSPRTGTDTGELFF
14,.,TRBJ2-4,TRBV28,.,TGTGCCAGCAGTTTATCACTAGCCAAAAACATTCAGTACTTC,CASSLSLAKNIQYF
17,TRBD1,TRBJ2-6,TRBV5-1,.,TGCGCCAGCAGCAGGGACAGACCGACCTCTGGGGCCAACGTCCTGACTTTC,CASSRDRPTSGANVLTF
13,TRBD1,TRBJ2-3,TRBV27,.,TGTGCCAGCAGGGGACAGGGAACAGATACGCAGTATTTT,CASRGQGTDTQYF
15,TRBD2,TRBJ2-7,TRBV7-9,.,TGTGCCAGCAGCTCACAGAGCGGGGGGGCGCGGGAGCAGTACTTC,CASSSQSGGAREQYF
14,.,TRBJ1-1,TRBV7-9,.,TGTGCCAGCGCCTGGGGGGGCCGGGACACTGAAGCTTTCTTT,CASAWGGRDTEAFF
13,TRBD1,TRBJ1-5,TRBV19,.,TGTGCCAGTAGTGTCGACAGGGATCAGCCCCAGCATTTT,CASSVDRDQPQHF
14,TRBD1,TRBJ1-6,TRBV3-1/TRBV3-2,.,TGTGCCAGCAGGCGCACAGGGGGTGATTCACCCCTCCACTTT,CASRRTGGDSPLHF
17,.,TRBJ1-4,TRBV7-9,.,TGTGCCAGCAGCTTTGGAGCCCGAGGGATAATGGGTGAAAAACTGTTTTTT,CASSFGARGIMGEKLFF
16,TRBD1,TRBJ2-2,TRBV5-1,.,TGCGCCAGCAGCCCGAGGGGACAGGGCACCACCGGGGAGCTGTTTTTT,CASSPRGQGTTGELFF
11,.,TRBJ1-1,TRBV30,once,TGTGCCTGGAGTGTACCGGGTGAAGCTTTCTTT,CAWSVPGEAFF
18,.,TRBJ2-4,TRBV18,.,TGTGCCAGCTCACCAAACCCTCGGAGTGGGGGGGCCAAAAACATTCAGTACTTC,CASSPNPRSGGAKNIQYF
12,.,TRBJ1-1,TRBV3-1/TRBV3-2,.,TGTGCCAGCAGCCCCCCAGGGGCTGAAGCTTTCTTT,CASSPPGAEAFF
16,.,TRBJ1-5,TRBV6-5,.,TGTGCCAGCAGTTCGTTAACAGGGAAGAGCAATCAGCCCCAGCATTTT,CASSSLTGKSNQPQHF
14,.,TRBJ1-1,TRBV27,.,TGTGCCAGCAGTCCTGGTTTTACTTCGAACTCAGCTTTCTTT,CASSPGFTSNSAFF
15,TRBD1,TRBJ1-1,TRBV27,.,TGTGCCAGCAGTCTAAGACAGGGAGTGCACACTGAAGCTTTCTTT,CASSLRQGVHTEAFF
16,.,TRBJ1-1,TRBV5-1,few,TGCGCCAGCAGCTTTCGGGGAACGAAACACAACACTGAAGCTTTCTTT,CASSFRGTKHNTEAFF
13,TRBD1,TRBJ1-5,TRBV18,.,TGTGCCAGCTCACGACAGGGAAATCAGCCCCAGCATTTT,CASSRQGNQPQHF
16,.,TRBJ1-3,TRBV6-5,.,TGTGCCAGCAGTTACTCGTACGCAGGGGCTGGAAACACCATATATTTT,CASSYSYAGAGNTIYF
13,.,TRBJ1-1,TRBV6-5,.,TGTGCCAGCAGGCCACAGGGAAACACTGAAGCTTTCTTT,CASRPQGNTEAFF
15,TRBD2,TRBJ2-1,TRBV2,.,TGTGCCAGCAACACCCGAGCGGGGGGAAATAATGAGCAGTTCTTC,CASNTRAGGNNEQFF
18,.,TRBJ2-6,TRBV18,once,TGTGCCAGCTCACAGACTCGGGTACAGGGCACTGGGGCCAACGTCCTGACTTTC,CASSQTRVQGTGANVLTF
13,.,TRBJ2-4,TRBV12-3/TRBV12-4,.,TGTGCCAGCAGTTTAGGGAGGAAAAACATTCAGTACTTC,CASSLGRKNIQYF
14,.,TRBJ2-7,TRBV7-2,.,TGTGCCAGCAGCTCAAAGGGGGGGATCGACGAGCAGTACTTC,CASSSKGGIDEQYF
18,.,TRBJ1-5,TRBV4-1,.,TGCGCCAGCAGCCAAGATGGGGTCGGGGTCAATAGCAATCAGCCCCAGCATTTT,CASSQDGVGVNSNQPQHF
14,TRBD1,TRBJ2-7,TRBV10-1,.,TGCGCCAGCAGCCCGGGACAGAGGACCTACGAGCAGTACTTC,CASSPGQRTYEQYF
13,.,TRBJ1-1,TRBV12-3/TRBV12-4,.,TGTGCCAGCGAGGCAGGGATCAACACTGAAGCTTTCTTT,CASEAGINTEAFF
15,TRBD1,TRBJ1-4,TRBV7-9,.,TGTGCCAGCAGCGGGACAGGGGGTCCGAGGGAAAAACTGTTTTTT,CASSGTGGPREKLFF
17,TRBD1,TRBJ2-6,TRBV19,once,TGTGCCAGTAGTGAAGGACAGGGGGAGCCTGGGGCCAACGTCCTGACTTTC,CASSEGQGEPGANVLTF
17,.,TRBJ2-2,TRBV5-1,.,TGCGCCAGCAGCTGGGGACACGGAGAGCGAGACACCGGGGAGCTGTTTTTT,CASSWGHGERDTGELFF
15,.,TRBJ1-1,TRBV25-1,.,TGTGCCAGCAGGTTACAGGGCTCGGCGAACACTGAAGCTTTCTTT,CASRLQGSANTEAFF